A selection of T cell receptor beta chains follows, all from one sample in a study of Ad26.COV2.S vaccination and SARS-CoV-2 variants. Data came from immunoSEQ multiplex PCR; TCRdb stores just in-frame clones and leaves some out. The table has 350,000 to 600,000 clones, about 89% seen once; the top ten hold around 1.6%. The sample in question was peripheral blood, obtained in a trial of Ad26.COV2.S vaccine versus placebo. These receptors originate from a person between 18 and 60 years old who received the Ad26.COV2.S COVID-19 vaccine or a placebo. The CDR3 runs from the conserved cysteine through the conserved F or W. Each record gives: D gene, V gene, J gene, clone size, CDR3 protein, CDR3 DNA. A D gene is named only where the DNA matches it firmly. Clone size is given for some rows only: seen once, a few or many times, or a class if the clone is expanded.

NA	TRBV7-9	TRBJ2-2	once	CASGNSGNTGELFF	TGTGCCAGCGGGAATAGCGGAAACACCGGGGAGCTGTTTTTT
NA	TRBV9	TRBJ2-5	NA	CASSVYPSLETQYF	TGTGCCAGCAGCGTATATCCATCTCTAGAGACCCAGTACTTC
TRBD2	TRBV7-3	TRBJ2-3	NA	CASSGGTTSTDTQYF	TGTGCCAGCAGCGGGGGGACTACAAGCACAGATACGCAGTATTTT
NA	TRBV5-8	TRBJ2-3	NA	CASSLDPGRVTDTQYF	TGTGCCAGCAGCTTAGACCCGGGGCGAGTCACAGATACGCAGTATTTT
NA	TRBV6-5	TRBJ1-6	NA	CAASPWSSRDSPLHF	TGTGCCGCAAGTCCCTGGAGTTCTAGGGATTCACCCCTCCACTTT
TRBD2	TRBV11-2	TRBJ2-3	once	CASSGLAGRTDTQYF	TGTGCCAGCAGCGGGTTAGCGGGGCGCACAGATACGCAGTATTTT
TRBD2	TRBV19	TRBJ2-7	NA	CASSVSAGGSGRYEQYF	TGTGCCAGTAGTGTATCCGCGGGGGGTAGCGGGAGATACGAGCAGTACTTC
NA	TRBV18	TRBJ2-2	NA	CASSQTSGTSVLRTGELFF	TGTGCCAGCTCCCAAACCTCCGGGACATCTGTTTTGAGGACCGGGGAGCTGTTTTTT
TRBD2	TRBV19	TRBJ2-3	NA	CASRGQGLAGVDTQYF	TGTGCCAGTAGGGGGCAAGGACTAGCCGGTGTGGATACGCAGTATTTT
NA	TRBV4-2	TRBJ2-7	NA	CASSQDTAGIYEQYF	TGTGCCAGCAGCCAAGATACGGCGGGGATATACGAGCAGTACTTC
TRBD1	TRBV18	TRBJ1-1	NA	CASSPPTGGQNTEAFF	TGTGCCAGCTCACCACCTACAGGGGGCCAGAACACTGAAGCTTTCTTT
NA	TRBV2	TRBJ1-6	NA	CASSVGTQMSSPLHF	TGTGCCAGCAGTGTCGGGACCCAGATGTCTTCACCCCTCCACTTT
NA	TRBV7-2	TRBJ1-3	NA	CASSWPNAATIYF	TGTGCCAGCAGCTGGCCCAATGCGGCCACCATATATTTT
NA	TRBV5-5	TRBJ2-1	NA	CASTPGWEQFF	TGTGCCAGCACCCCGGGGTGGGAGCAGTTCTTC
NA	TRBV6-2/TRBV6-3	TRBJ1-2	once	CASSYPDRLGNYGYTF	TGTGCCAGCAGTTATCCTGACAGATTGGGAAACTATGGCTACACCTTC
NA	TRBV7-9	TRBJ1-4	once	CASSLVPGNEKLFF	TGTGCCAGCAGCTTAGTCCCAGGAAATGAAAAACTGTTTTTT
TRBD1	TRBV27	TRBJ2-3	NA	CASSLRGDRGRRTDTQYF	TGTGCCAGCAGTTTGAGGGGGGACAGGGGGCGGAGGACAGATACGCAGTATTTT
NA	TRBV5-3	TRBJ1-4	NA	CARSLAGTAINEKLFF	TGTGCCAGAAGCTTGGCCGGGACGGCGATAAATGAAAAACTGTTTTTT
NA	TRBV19	TRBJ2-1	NA	CASRQVSSYNEQFF	TGTGCCAGTAGGCAGGTGAGCTCCTACAATGAGCAGTTCTTC
TRBD1	TRBV30	TRBJ2-7	NA	CAWSLGTETPYEQYF	TGTGCCTGGAGCCTCGGGACAGAGACCCCCTACGAGCAGTACTTC
NA	TRBV6-5	TRBJ1-1	NA	CASSRHRKEGTEAFF	TGTGCCAGCAGTAGACACAGGAAGGAGGGGACTGAAGCTTTCTTT
NA	TRBV4-3	TRBJ2-1	NA	CASSLPPVGASYNEQFF	TGCGCCAGCAGCCTACCTCCGGTTGGGGCCTCCTACAATGAGCAGTTCTTC
NA	TRBV6-1	TRBJ1-4	NA	CASSERQGGFGKLFF	TGTGCCAGCAGTGAACGCCAGGGCGGTTTTGGAAAACTGTTTTTT